This T cell receptor (beta chain) was recovered during a study of STAT3 mutations in large granular lymphocyte leukemia. CDR1 is SGHNT, CDR2 YYREEE, per germline (reference sequence). Germline trimming cut 4 bases from V and 3 bases from J; bases unmatched to any gene: 14. CDR3 length equals 18 residues. As to this clone: Its antigen is not known.

Sequencing was performed with immunoSEQ multiplex PCR; in TCRdb, only in-frame clones are kept and a portion is missing. The sample has approximately 10,000 clones, around nine tenths seen once. Findings of the study overall: Suggested: STAT3 mutation was not the ancestral event for these clonal expansions. All newly emerging clones after therapy were STAT3 wild type. At least one immunodominant TCR beta clonotype appeared in every T-cell large granular lymphocyte leukemia patient.

This TCR derives from a man aged 55 to 70 with T-cell large granular lymphocyte leukemia. Some clones in this sample may be carry-over from other donors' samples. Sequencing was performed on peripheral blood mononuclear cells. The chain combines TRBV5-4 with TRBJ1-3, with 9 bases identical to TRBD1. CDR3 nucleotide sequence: TGTGCCAGCAGCCGGCCGGGACAGGGCTCGAAGGTTGGAAACACCATATATTTT. Its protein is CASSRPGQGSKVGNTIYF.